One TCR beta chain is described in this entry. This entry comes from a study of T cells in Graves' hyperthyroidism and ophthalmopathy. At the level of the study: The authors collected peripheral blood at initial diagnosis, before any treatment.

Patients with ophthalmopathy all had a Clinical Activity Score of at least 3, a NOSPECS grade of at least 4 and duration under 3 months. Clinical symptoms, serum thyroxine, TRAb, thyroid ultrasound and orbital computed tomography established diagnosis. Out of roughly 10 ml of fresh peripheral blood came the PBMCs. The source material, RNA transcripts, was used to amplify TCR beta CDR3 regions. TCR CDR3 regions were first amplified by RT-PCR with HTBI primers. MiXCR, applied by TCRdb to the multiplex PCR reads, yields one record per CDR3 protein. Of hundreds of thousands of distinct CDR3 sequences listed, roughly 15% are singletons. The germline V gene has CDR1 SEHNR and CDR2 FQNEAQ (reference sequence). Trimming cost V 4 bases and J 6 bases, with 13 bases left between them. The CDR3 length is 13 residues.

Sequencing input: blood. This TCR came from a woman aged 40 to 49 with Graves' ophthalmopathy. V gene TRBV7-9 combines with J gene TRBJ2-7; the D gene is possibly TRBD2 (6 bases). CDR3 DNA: TGTGCCAGCAGCTCGGGCACGGAGGGCGAGCAGTACTTC. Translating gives CASSSGTEGEQYF.